The present T cell receptor (beta chain) was sequenced within a study of blood T cells in healthy people across ages. Points from the study as a whole: In older individuals, TCR beta diversity per million T cells was lower, falling roughly linearly with age.

A second PCR, run for roughly 7 to 11 cycles, used a sample-barcoded 5' primer plus a J-beta primer mix. No fewer than 3 million CDR3-containing paired-end reads came from each sample. TCRdb ran MiXCR on the 5' RACE reads and lists one entry per CDR3 protein. The sample yields roughly 730,000 distinct CDR3 sequences, about 61% seen once. For this clonotype: Its antigen remains unidentified.

The clonotype was recovered from a middle-aged man in good health. Source material: blood.

The CDR3 region is CASSPTSGTSTDTQYF. For the CDR3, the DNA is TGTGCCAGCAGTCCTACTAGCGGGACTAGCACAGATACGCAGTATTTT. This chain uses TRBV6-1 with TRBJ2-3; 10 nucleotides align to TRBD2. The CDR3 extends over 16 amino acids. With 5 bases clipped from V and 0 bases from J, the junction kept 5 bases outside the gene matches. Germline lookup yields CDR1 MNHNS and CDR2 SASEGT.